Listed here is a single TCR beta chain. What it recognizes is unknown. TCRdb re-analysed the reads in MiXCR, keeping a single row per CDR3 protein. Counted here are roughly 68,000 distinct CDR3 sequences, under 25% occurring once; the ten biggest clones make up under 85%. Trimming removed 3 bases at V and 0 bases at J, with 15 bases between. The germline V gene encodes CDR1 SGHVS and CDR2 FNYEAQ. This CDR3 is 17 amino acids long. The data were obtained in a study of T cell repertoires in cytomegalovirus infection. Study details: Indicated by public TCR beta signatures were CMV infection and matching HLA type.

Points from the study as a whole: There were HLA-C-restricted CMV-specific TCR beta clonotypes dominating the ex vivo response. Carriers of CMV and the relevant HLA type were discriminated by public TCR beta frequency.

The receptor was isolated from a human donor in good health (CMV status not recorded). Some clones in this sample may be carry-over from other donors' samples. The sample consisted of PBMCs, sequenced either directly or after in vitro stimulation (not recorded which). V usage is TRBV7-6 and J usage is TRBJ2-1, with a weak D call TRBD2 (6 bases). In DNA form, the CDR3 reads TGTGCCAGCAGCTTGGGTTCTAGCGCCTACTCCTACAATGAGCAGTTCTTC. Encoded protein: CASSLGSSAYSYNEQFF.